These T cell receptor beta chains were read from a single sample in a study of read filtering for tumor transcriptome and immune sequencing. One entry per CDR3 protein results from TCRdb running MiXCR on the reads. The table has 100,000 to 150,000 distinct CDR3 sequences, around 13% seen once. The specimen sequenced was a population of CD138-negative cells sorted from bone marrow. The receptors derive from a donor at least 40 years old with multiple myeloma. Each CDR3 is given with its conserved first and last residue. The D gene is left open where the match is weak. Clone size is stated in some rows and not others, as once, few, many or a class when expanded.

j_gene | abundance | v_gene | d_gene | CDR3aa | CDR3nt
TRBJ2-3 | many | TRBV5-1 | NA | CASSLLSKEGDTQYF | TGCGCCAGCAGCTTGTTGTCTAAGGAGGGGGATACGCAGTATTTT
TRBJ2-3 | many | TRBV24-1 | NA | CATAGRRMDTQYF | TGTGCCACCGCGGGACGACGTATGGATACGCAGTATTTT
TRBJ2-5 | many | TRBV3-1 | NA | CASSGFRDATQETQYF | TGTGCCAGCAGCGGATTCCGGGACGCAACGCAAGAGACCCAGTACTTC
TRBJ2-3 | many | TRBV5-1 | TRBD1 | CASSADRIADTQYF | TGCGCCAGCAGCGCGGACAGGATTGCAGATACGCAGTATTTT
TRBJ2-1 | many | TRBV2 | TRBD1 | CASSATGTGPSYNEQFF | TGTGCCAGCAGTGCCACCGGGACAGGGCCGTCCTACAATGAGCAGTTCTTC
TRBJ2-1 | many | TRBV10-2 | NA | CASKERTSYNEQFF | TGCGCCAGCAAGGAGCGGACCTCCTACAATGAGCAGTTCTTC
TRBJ2-1 | many | TRBV5-1 | NA | CASMDLTIYNEQFF | TGCGCCAGCATGGATTTGACTATCTACAATGAGCAGTTCTTC
TRBJ2-7 | many | TRBV7-3 | NA | CASSLAHRSGRTYEQYF | TGTGCCAGCAGCTTAGCCCATCGATCCGGGCGGACCTACGAGCAGTACTTC
TRBJ2-3 | many | TRBV7-8 | TRBD2 | CASSLRASGLGYF | TGTGCCAGCAGCTTGAGAGCTAGCGGGTTGGGGTATTTT
TRBJ1-5 | many | TRBV6-5 | NA | CASSYQKNQPQHF | TGTGCCAGCAGTTATCAAAAGAATCAGCCCCAGCATTTT
TRBJ2-1 | many | TRBV19 | TRBD2 | CASSWGLGLAGLNEQFF | TGTGCCAGTAGCTGGGGATTAGGACTAGCGGGACTCAATGAGCAGTTCTTC
TRBJ2-7 | many | TRBV6-2/TRBV6-3 | TRBD2 | CASSYSGLAEAYEQYF | TGTGCCAGCAGTTACTCTGGACTAGCGGAAGCCTACGAGCAGTACTTC
TRBJ1-5 | many | TRBV12-3/TRBV12-4 | TRBD1 | CASSPRDRLIQPQHF | TGTGCCAGCAGTCCCAGGGACAGACTGATTCAGCCCCAGCATTTT
TRBJ2-1 | many | TRBV20-1 | TRBD2 | CSARVAGGSSYNEQFF | TGCAGTGCTAGAGTCGCTGGCGGGAGCTCCTACAATGAGCAGTTCTTC
TRBJ2-6 | many | TRBV30 | NA | CAWRVATGLMGANVLTF | TGTGCCTGGAGGGTCGCAACAGGGTTAATGGGGGCCAACGTCCTGACTTTC
TRBJ2-3 | many | TRBV6-2/TRBV6-3 | TRBD1 | CASSRTGTSTDTQYF | TGTGCCAGCAGCCGGACAGGGACTAGCACAGATACGCAGTATTTT
TRBJ2-7 | many | TRBV5-1 | TRBD2 | CASSSAGGTSYEQYF | TGCGCCAGCAGCTCAGCGGGAGGTACCTCCTACGAGCAGTACTTC
TRBJ2-1 | many | TRBV7-2 | TRBD2 | CASSLGLAGFNEQFF | TGTGCCAGCAGCCTGGGGCTAGCGGGATTCAATGAGCAGTTCTTC
TRBJ2-7 | many | TRBV5-1 | TRBD1 | CASSPGQSSYEQYF | TGCGCCAGCAGCCCGGGACAGAGCTCCTACGAGCAGTACTTC
TRBJ1-1 | many | TRBV27 | NA | CASRVGGVGTEAFF | TGTGCCAGCAGAGTGGGGGGGGTTGGCACTGAAGCTTTCTTT
TRBJ1-1 | NA | TRBV7-9 | NA | CASTAGQTEAFF | TGTGCCAGCACCGCGGGGCAGACTGAAGCTTTCTTT
TRBJ1-5 | many | TRBV7-2 | NA | CASSLVASNQPQHF | TGTGCCAGCAGCTTAGTCGCCAGTAATCAGCCCCAGCATTTT
TRBJ2-2 | many | TRBV5-1 | TRBD2 | CASSLSVGGPAGELFF | TGCGCCAGCAGCTTGTCCGTGGGAGGGCCGGCCGGGGAGCTGTTTTTT
TRBJ2-7 | many | TRBV20-1 | NA | CSAYRDYEQYF | TGCAGTGCCTACAGGGATTACGAGCAGTACTTC
TRBJ2-2 | many | TRBV29-1 | NA | CSVGGGGSLGTGELFF | TGCAGCGTTGGGGGAGGGGGGTCTCTAGGCACCGGGGAGCTGTTTTTT
TRBJ2-1 | few | TRBV5-1 | NA | CASGLASSYKEQFF | TGCGCCAGCGGACTCGCAAGCTCCTACAAAGAGCAGTTCTTC
TRBJ1-6 | many | TRBV9 | TRBD1 | CASSAWDRANSPLHF | TGTGCCAGCAGCGCCTGGGACAGGGCAAATTCACCCCTCCACTTT
TRBJ2-1 | many | TRBV4-2 | NA | CASSQENFRNEQFF | TGTGCCAGCAGCCAAGAAAACTTTAGGAATGAGCAGTTCTTC
TRBJ2-3 | many | TRBV14 | NA | CASSPIRTLTDTQYF | TGTGCCAGCAGCCCTATCAGGACCCTCACAGATACGCAGTATTTT
TRBJ1-1 | many | TRBV12-3/TRBV12-4 | NA | CASSNGQSEAFF | TGTGCCAGCAGCAATGGACAGTCTGAAGCTTTCTTT
TRBJ2-3 | NA | TRBV1 | NA | CTSSRPPGLGEMITDTQYF | TGCACCAGCAGCCGCCCCCCCGGCCTAGGCGAGATGATCACAGATACGCAGTATTTT
TRBJ1-4 | NA | TRBV2 | TRBD1 | CATKPQGASEKLFF | TGTGCCACCAAGCCCCAGGGGGCTAGTGAAAAACTGTTTTTT
TRBJ2-1 | many | TRBV30 | TRBD2 | CAWSSSGKSSYNEQFF | TGTGCCTGGAGCAGTAGCGGGAAGAGCTCCTACAATGAGCAGTTCTTC
TRBJ2-1 | many | TRBV29-1 | TRBD2 | CSVAPGGGEQFF | TGCAGCGTTGCACCAGGCGGGGGTGAGCAGTTCTTC
TRBJ1-1 | many | TRBV29-1 | NA | CSVGGDTRAFF | TGCAGCGTTGGGGGGGACACTAGAGCTTTCTTT
TRBJ2-1 | many | TRBV20-1 | TRBD2 | CSAGPPREGRDEQFF | TGCAGTGCGGGTCCCCCGCGGGAGGGCCGGGATGAGCAGTTCTTC
TRBJ1-1 | many | TRBV4-2 | NA | CASSQAVRGGTEAFF | TGTGCCAGCAGCCAGGCCGTTAGGGGGGGCACTGAAGCTTTCTTT
TRBJ2-1 | many | TRBV6-2/TRBV6-3 | TRBD2 | CASNRAGVRNEQFF | TGTGCCAGCAATCGAGCGGGAGTGAGAAATGAGCAGTTCTTC
TRBJ1-4 | many | TRBV6-6 | TRBD1 | CASSWTGGTNEKLFF | TGTGCCAGCAGTTGGACAGGGGGCACTAATGAAAAACTGTTTTTT
TRBJ2-6 | many | TRBV7-9 | TRBD1 | CASTGRGQSPSGANVLTF | TGTGCCAGCACCGGAAGGGGACAGAGCCCCTCTGGGGCCAACGTCCTGACTTTC
TRBJ1-1 | NA | TRBV28 | TRBD1 | CASGAGGTEAFF | TGTGCCAGCGGGGCAGGGGGGACTGAAGCTTTCTTT
TRBJ2-1 | many | TRBV7-9 | TRBD1 | CASSLRTGVSDNEQFF | TGTGCCAGCAGCTTACGGACAGGAGTTTCGGACAATGAGCAGTTCTTC
TRBJ2-3 | many | TRBV7-2 | NA | CASSLRPASPDTQYF | TGTGCCAGCAGCTTACGCCCAGCCTCACCAGATACGCAGTATTTT
TRBJ2-3 | many | TRBV20-1 | NA | CSARGGNGDTQYF | TGCAGTGCTAGAGGAGGAAATGGGGATACGCAGTATTTT
TRBJ2-2 | many | TRBV10-3 | TRBD2 | CAISRSTSEVGGELFF | TGTGCCATCAGTAGAAGTACTAGCGAGGTTGGCGGGGAGCTGTTTTTT
TRBJ2-1 | NA | TRBV24-1 | NA | CATSDLDGSEQIF | TGTGCCACCAGTGATTTAGATGGGTCAGAGCAGATCTTC
TRBJ2-1 | NA | TRBV5-1 | TRBD2 | CASSPSPWREINEQFF | TGCGCCAGCAGCCCCTCACCCTGGCGGGAGATCAATGAGCAGTTCTTC
TRBJ2-4 | NA | TRBV14 | TRBD2 | CASSQPSGVKNIQYF | TGTGCCAGCAGCCAACCTAGCGGGGTAAAAAACATTCAGTACTTC
TRBJ2-1 | many | TRBV7-9 | TRBD1 | CASAQGASYNEQFF | TGTGCCAGCGCGCAGGGGGCGAGTTACAATGAGCAGTTCTTC
TRBJ2-1 | many | TRBV9 | TRBD2 | CASSSSGLAGGGSYNEQFF | TGTGCCAGCAGCTCATCGGGACTAGCGGGAGGAGGGTCCTACAATGAGCAGTTCTTC
TRBJ1-1 | many | TRBV20-1 | NA | CSARDTFQGGTEAFF | TGCAGTGCTAGAGATACCTTCCAGGGTGGCACTGAAGCTTTCTTT
TRBJ2-7 | many | TRBV5-1 | TRBD2 | CASSETRTSDKQYF | TGCGCCAGCAGCGAGACCAGGACTAGCGATAAGCAGTACTTC
TRBJ2-1 | many | TRBV7-3 | NA | CASSFEGVYNEQFF | TGTGCCAGCAGCTTTGAGGGGGTATACAATGAGCAGTTCTTC